These 7 T cell receptor beta chains came from one sample sequenced in a study of blood T cell repertoires in COVID-19. Profiled with immunoSEQ multiplex PCR; TCRdb holds only in-frame clones, not every one. The data show approximately 170,000 clones, with about 83% seen just once and less than 4% held by the top ten. The sequencing sample was made of PBMCs or T cells enriched from blood (not recorded which). These receptors were obtained from a woman aged 45-59 years in a cohort exposed to, infected with or recovered from COVID-19 (not recorded which).

V is TRBV21-1 and J is TRBJ1-1; TRBD1 reflects the table's D call only, with no check against the DNA. TRBV21-1 is reported as a pseudogene. The CDR3 covers 13 residues. The CDR3 spells CAVPGHRNTEAFF. DNA for the CDR3: TGTGCCGTTCCGGGACATCGGAACACTGAAGCTTTCTTT.

The chain carries TRBV2 and TRBJ2-5; 7 bases map to TRBD2. V gave up 3 bases and J gave up 13 bases; unmatched junction bases: 14. This CDR3 is built from 14 residues. Per the germline V gene, CDR1 is SNHLY and CDR2 is FYNNEI. The CDR3 DNA reads as TGTGCCAGCAGTGACGTGACGCGGGAGATGGGGTGGTACTTC. Its translation is CASSDVTREMGWYF.

This clone was seen more than once but under ten times. This sequence joins TRBV28 and TRBJ1-3; 7 positions match TRBD1. The CDR3 sequence is 21 residues long. CDR1 and CDR2 (germline): MDHEN, SYDVKM. J gave up 2 bases and V 2 bases, and 21 bases lay outside the gene matches. The CDR3 here is CASSLQEARTGFENTGNTIYF. CDR3 bases: TGTGCCAGCAGTTTACAGGAAGCCCGGACAGGCTTTGAAAATACTGGAAACACCATATATTTT. Variable domain in full (rest from reference TRBV28 and TRBJ1-3): DVKVTQSSRYLVKRTGEKVFLECVQDMDHENMFWYRQDPGLGLRLIYFSYDVKMKEKGDIPEGYSVSREKKERFSLILESASTNQTSMYLCASSLQEARTGFENTGNTIYFGEGSWLTVV.

The chain joins TRBV9 to TRBJ2-1, with 9 bases fitting TRBD1. The CDR3 extends over 15 amino acids. The V segment lost 5 bases and the J segment 0 bases; nucleotides outside the gene matches: 3. The germline gives CDR1 SGDLS, CDR2 YYNGEE. In nucleotides, the CDR3 is TGTGCCAGCAGGGGGACAGGGAGCTCCTACAATGAGCAGTTCTTC. This encodes CASRGTGSSYNEQFF. The full variable domain, its missing parts supplied by reference TRBV9 and TRBJ2-1, is DSGVTQTPKHLITATGQRVTLRCSPRSGDLSVYWYQQSLDQGLQFLIQYYNGEERAKGNILERFSAQQFPDLHSELNLSSLELGDSALYFCASRGTGSSYNEQFFGPGTRLTVL.

V gene TRBV6-4 combines with J gene TRBJ2-3; D is uncertain. This CDR3 has 13 amino acids. The germline V gene encodes CDR1 MRHNA and CDR2 SNTAGT. Between the trimmed V and J ends, which lost 3 bases and 5 bases, there was a span of 9 bases. The chain's CDR3 is CASSERGVDTQYF. DNA for the CDR3: TGTGCCAGCAGTGAACGAGGCGTAGATACGCAGTATTTT.

The J gene is TRBJ2-2, the V gene TRBV24-1, with 11 bases lining up with TRBD2. From germline, CDR1 is KGHDR and CDR2 SFDVKD. The ends lost 3 bases at V and 5 bases at J; junction bases unmatched: 13. The CDR3 runs to 19 residues. The CDR3 DNA follows: TGTGCCACCAGTGATCGCGCGACTAGCGGGATTTCCAGGACCGGGGAGCTGTTTTTT. This codes for CATSDRATSGISRTGELFF.

The count of this clone is one. The genes are TRBV18 and TRBJ1-2; D remains unclear. The CDR3 loop spans 14 amino acids. Germline V gives CDR1 KGHSH, CDR2 LQKENI. V lost 2 bases and J 7 bases, leaving 14 bases between the germline ends. As DNA, the CDR3 is TGTGCCAGCTCACCAGAGCAAAGGGAGAGTGGCTACACCTTC. As protein: CASSPEQRESGYTF.